The 13 T cell receptor beta chains reported below all come from one sample, sequenced in a study of T-cell memory formation after mild COVID-19. TCRdb reprocessed the 5' RACE reads with MiXCR, giving one entry per CDR3 protein. The table lists more than 250,000 distinct CDR3 sequences, 15% to 20% of them singletons, with about 23% in the top ten. The source material was PBMCs or a T cell subset sorted from them (not recorded which). Receptor source: a man between 18 and 29 years old who had mild COVID-19 (a few samples of this study predate the infection). Cell type and time point are not known.

V usage is TRBV14 and J usage is TRBJ2-1; D is unclear. The germline V gene encodes CDR1 SGHDN and CDR2 FVKESK. Trimming cost V 1 base and J 6 bases, with 7 bases left between them. The CDR3 spans 13 residues. CDR3 in amino acids: CASSQVKGNEQFF. The CDR3 bases are TGTGCCAGCAGCCAAGTGAAGGGCAATGAGCAGTTCTTC. Filled out from reference TRBV14 and TRBJ2-1, the complete variable domain reads EAGVTQFPSHSVIEKGQTVTLRCDPISGHDNLYWYRRVMGKEIKFLLHFVKESKQDESGMPNNRFLAERTGGTYSTLKVQPAELEDSGVYFCASSQVKGNEQFFGPGTRLTVL.

The chain joins TRBV7-9 to TRBJ2-1, with 7 nucleotides matching TRBD2. The CDR3 consists of 14 residues. V lost 5 bases, J lost 7 bases, and 8 bases stayed unmatched. Germline assignment: CDR1 SEHNR and CDR2 FQNEAQ (reference sequence). In DNA, the CDR3 is TGTGCCAGCAGCGACGGGACTACCCTAAATGAGCAGTTCTTC. Protein sequence: CASSDGTTLNEQFF.

In this sample, this clonotype turned up a few times. V and J are TRBV20-1 and TRBJ2-2; 7 bases are shared with TRBD2. This CDR3 has 13 amino acids. The V gene's germline CDR1 is DFQATT and CDR2 SNEGSKA (reference sequence). V was pared by 3 bases and J by 7 bases, with 5 bases of the junction left unmatched. This CDR3 reads CSARTSMGGELFF. The CDR3 nucleotides are TGCAGTGCTAGGACTAGCATGGGCGGGGAGCTGTTTTTT.

The CDR3 protein is CASSQEPGQAHGYTF. The CDR3 region has the DNA TGCGCCAGCAGCCAAGAACCGGGACAAGCACATGGCTACACCTTC. The V gene is TRBV4-3, the J gene TRBJ1-2, with a weak D call TRBD1 (6 bases). V lost 0 bases and J 6 bases, leaving 14 bases between the germline ends. CDR3 length: 15 residues. Germline CDR1 and CDR2: LGHNA and YSLEER.

This clonotype was counted between two and nine times. The rearrangement uses TRBV9 and TRBJ2-3; unclear D gene. Germline CDR1 and CDR2: SGDLS and YYNGEE. This CDR3 is built from 14 residues. The V end was cut by 0 bases, the J end by 2 bases, with 7 bases between. The CDR3: CASSVGLLTDTQYF. CDR3 coding DNA: TGTGCCAGCAGCGTAGGACTTCTCACAGATACGCAGTATTTT.

This clonotype came up many times. This chain uses TRBV7-9 with TRBJ2-7; D is perhaps TRBD1 (6 bases). The CDR3 spans 14 residues. Germline CDR1 is SEHNR and CDR2 is FQNEAQ (reference sequence). V was clipped by 0 bases and J by 2 bases, with 8 bases between them. The CDR3 is CASSLAGAAYEQYF. In DNA form, the CDR3 reads TGTGCCAGCAGCTTAGCGGGGGCCGCCTACGAGCAGTACTTC.

V is TRBV18 and J is TRBJ2-7; D is uncertain. V was cut by 2 bases and J by 2 bases, with 10 bases left in between. The germline V gene encodes CDR1 KGHSH and CDR2 LQKENI. CDR3 length: 14 amino acids. The CDR3 protein is CASSPAGLAYEQYF. CDR3 nucleotide sequence: TGTGCCAGCTCACCAGCCGGCCTCGCCTACGAGCAGTACTTC.

This clonotype occurred a few times. This sequence joins TRBV29-1 and TRBJ2-7, with 7 bases identical to TRBD1. V dropped 4 bases and J dropped 2; count of bases not matched to a gene: 5. CDR3 length: 13 amino acids. Germline-derived CDR1 and CDR2 are SQVTM and ANQGSEA. This CDR3 is CSVASGTAYEQYF. The CDR3 nucleotides read TGCAGCGTTGCATCTGGGACAGCCTACGAGCAGTACTTC.

The sample holds a few counts of this clonotype. The J gene is TRBJ1-4, the V gene TRBV6-5; D remains unclear. This CDR3 is 14 amino acids long. Germline CDR1 is MNHEY and CDR2 is SVGAGI. V was trimmed by 3 bases and J by 3 bases, leaving 8 bases between them. CDR3 in amino acids: CASSYSDSNEKLFF. For the CDR3, the DNA is TGTGCCAGCAGTTATTCTGATTCTAATGAAAAACTGTTTTTT.

This clonotype has only a few counts. The chain employs TRBV21-1 and TRBJ2-3; the D call in the table, TRBD1, was not verified against the DNA. TRBV21-1 is assigned pseudogene status. The CDR3 length is 15 residues. The CDR3 loop reads CASSKVGGVADTQYF. The CDR3 DNA follows: TGTGCCAGCAGCAAAGTGGGGGGGGTGGCAGATACGCAGTATTTT.

This clonotype was counted a few times. The chain employs TRBV6-2 or TRBV6-3 and TRBJ2-1; D ambiguous. The CDR3 loop spans 13 amino acids. Germline V lookup: CDR1 MNHEY, CDR2 SVGEGT. V gave up 3 bases and J gave up 9 bases, with 12 bases separating them. CDR3: CASSYARPGEQFF. CDR3 nucleotides: TGTGCCAGCAGTTATGCGCGTCCCGGTGAGCAGTTCTTC.

The CDR3 DNA sequence: TGTGCCAGCAGTCGAGAGGCCCGCTGGTCACCCCTCCACTTT. Its protein is CASSREARWSPLHF. V gene TRBV6-5 combines with J gene TRBJ1-6, with D uncertain. The CDR3 consists of 14 residues. Germline lookup yields CDR1 MNHEY and CDR2 SVGAGI. V lost 5 bases and J 10 bases, leaving 15 bases between the germline ends.

This clonotype occurred a few times. V and J are TRBV7-2 and TRBJ1-1; D is possibly TRBD1 (6 bases). Trimming left V 1 base short and J 4 bases short, with 13 bases between. This CDR3 region has 15 residues. Germline CDR1 SGHTA, CDR2 FQGNSA. The CDR3 region has the DNA TGTGCCAGCAGCTTAGTAGGGGGATCGGGCACTGAAGCTTTCTTT. Its translation is CASSLVGGSGTEAFF.